Below are 24 T cell receptor beta chains sequenced from a single sample in a study of blood T cells in healthy people across ages. Using a J-beta primer mix together with a sample-barcoded 5' primer, a second PCR was run for roughly 6 to 11 cycles. TCRdb processed the 5' RACE reads anew with MiXCR; each CDR3 protein has one entry. This repertoire shows 550,000 to 700,000 distinct CDR3 sequences, 27% found once; its top ten account for less than 20%. Sample: blood. Receptor source: a woman between 65 and 79 years old in good health.

This clonotype was detected a few times. The chain combines TRBV15 with TRBJ1-4; maybe TRBD1 (6 bases). From germline, CDR1 is LNHNV and CDR2 YYDKDF (reference sequence). Between the trimmed V and J ends, which lost 3 bases and 4 bases, there was a span of 18 bases. The CDR3 is 17 amino acids. In DNA, the CDR3 is TGTGCCACCAGCAGCCCAGTGCAGGGGTTAGGTAATGAAAAACTGTTTTTT. Protein sequence: CATSSPVQGLGNEKLFF.

This clonotype has a handful of counts. The chain has TRBV9 and TRBJ1-2; D gene unclear. The V and J ends lost 0 bases and 0 bases respectively, with 6 bases between them. The CDR3 is made up of 14 amino acids. Germline V lookup: CDR1 SGDLS, CDR2 YYNGEE. The CDR3 nucleotides read TGTGCCAGCAGCGTAGTTAGCGCTAACTATGGCTACACCTTC. This encodes CASSVVSANYGYTF.

This clonotype was detected ten times or more. The V call is TRBV5-1, the J call TRBJ2-1; TRBD1 aligns across 10 bases. CDR1 SGHRS and CDR2 YFSETQ come from the germline V gene. The CDR3 extends over 15 amino acids. V gave up 2 bases and J gave up 5 bases; unmatched junction bases: 4. The CDR3 here is CASSLGGQGNNEQFF. CDR3 bases: TGCGCCAGCAGCTTAGGGGGACAGGGGAACAATGAGCAGTTCTTC.

The chain links TRBV7-9 to TRBJ1-2; TRBD1 matches at 7 bases. In germline, CDR1 is SEHNR, CDR2 FQNEAQ (reference sequence). Trimming took 3 bases from V and 4 from J; bases not matched to a gene: 5. The CDR3 spans 14 residues. CDR3 amino acids: CASSFRDSPYGYTF. In DNA form, the CDR3 reads TGTGCCAGCAGCTTCCGGGACAGCCCCTATGGCTACACCTTC. The full variable domain, its missing parts supplied by reference TRBV7-9 and TRBJ1-2, is DTGVSQNPRHKITKRGQNVTFRCDPISEHNRLYWYRQTLGQGPEFLTYFQNEAQLEKSRLLSDRFSAERPKGSFSTLEIQRTEQGDSAMYLCASSFRDSPYGYTFGSGTRLTVV.

This clonotype has a handful of counts. V usage is TRBV6-5 and J usage is TRBJ1-3; D remains unclear. Trimming shortened V by 5 bases and J by 3 bases, and 8 bases separated the two germline ends. The germline gives CDR1 MNHEY, CDR2 SVGAGI. The CDR3 has 13 residues. CDR3 sequence: CASSPTLGNTIYF. CDR3 DNA: TGTGCCAGCAGTCCTACACTTGGAAACACCATATATTTT.

This chain joins TRBV7-9 and TRBJ2-5; 15 nucleotides line up with TRBD2. The J call may be faulty, since TRBJ2-1 better matches the DNA end. The germline V gene has CDR1 SEHNR and CDR2 FQNEAQ (reference sequence). The CDR3 is made up of 16 amino acids. CDR3 protein: CASSSGLAGGPTEQFF. Here the CDR3 DNA reads TGTGCCAGCAGCTCGGGACTAGCGGGGGGTCCTACCGAGCAGTTCTTC.

J is TRBJ2-3 and V is TRBV6-2 or TRBV6-3, with D possibly called TRBD1 or TRBD2 (6 bases each). Germline CDR1 reads MNHEY; CDR2 reads SVGEGT. Trimming took off 7 bases at V and 6 bases at J, with 17 bases between the two ends. The CDR3 loop spans 14 amino acids. CDR3 nucleotides: TGTGCCAGCATCCCAATGGGGGGCCCGGATACGCAGTATTTT. It codes for CASIPMGGPDTQYF.

The chain uses TRBV12-3 or TRBV12-4 and TRBJ2-6; a possible D gene is TRBD1 (5 bases). The CDR3 extends over 15 amino acids. The V gene lost 6 bases and the J gene lost 3 bases, with 12 bases spanning the gap. CDR3 residues: CASRITGYGANVLTF. The CDR3 DNA reads as TGTGCCAGCAGAATTACAGGCTATGGGGCCAACGTCCTGACTTTC.

This clonotype was counted once. This sequence joins TRBV7-2 and TRBJ1-1, with D possibly being TRBD1 (6 bases). The V end was cut by 4 bases, the J end by 1 base, with 13 bases between. This CDR3 is 15 amino acids long. CDR1 SGHTA and CDR2 FQGNSA come from the germline V gene. CDR3 loop: CASSSEGQWNTEAFF. CDR3 DNA: TGTGCCAGCAGCTCCGAGGGACAATGGAACACTGAAGCTTTCTTT.

The V and J genes are TRBV12-3 or TRBV12-4 and TRBJ2-7, with D perhaps TRBD2 (5 bases). CDR3 length: 14 residues. V was pared by 2 bases and J by 5 bases, with 13 bases between. The CDR3 region is CASSLSRTFHEQYF. In DNA, the CDR3 is TGTGCCAGCAGTTTATCGAGGACTTTTCACGAGCAGTACTTC.

The chain combines TRBV11-2 with TRBJ1-2; D call uncertain. V lost 5 bases, J lost 1 base, and 11 bases lay in between. Germline V CDR1 and CDR2: SGHAT, FQNNGV. The CDR3 is 14 residues long. The CDR3 loop is CASSPHGINYGYTF. In DNA form, the CDR3 reads TGTGCCAGCAGCCCACATGGAATTAACTATGGCTACACCTTC.

Only a few counts were recorded for this clonotype. The chain couples TRBV6-5 to TRBJ2-1; 8 bases line up with TRBD2. The J call may be wrong; the DNA end is better matched by TRBJ2-7. This CDR3 is 15 amino acids long. CDR1 is MNHEY, CDR2 SVGAGI, per germline. CDR3 sequence (DNA): TGTGCCAGCAGTCCTAGCGGGCTGGACTCCTACGAGCAGTACTTC. It yields the protein CASSPSGLDSYEQYF.

The gene calls are TRBV28 and TRBJ1-4; maybe TRBD1 (5 bases). The CDR3 contains 16 residues. CDR1 and CDR2 (germline): MDHEN, SYDVKM. Trimming shortened V by 2 bases and J by 3 bases, and 13 bases separated the two germline ends. This CDR3 reads CASSLAAGGANEKLFF. CDR3 DNA sequence: TGTGCCAGCAGTTTAGCCGCTGGGGGGGCTAATGAAAAACTGTTTTTT.

This clonotype was found many times. The gene calls are TRBV18 and TRBJ2-7, with TRBD1 matching 9 bases. V shed 5 bases, J shed 2 bases, and the junction held 10 bases outside the gene matches. Germline V gene lookup returns CDR1 KGHSH and CDR2 LQKENI. This CDR3 has 16 residues. The CDR3 loop is CASSSRDRALTYEQYF. The CDR3 DNA sequence: TGTGCCAGCTCAAGCCGGGACAGGGCCTTAACCTACGAGCAGTACTTC.

The table lists this clonotype with a few counts. The CDR3 DNA is TGTGCCAGCAGCTTAGCACCGGGGGCGAACACTGAAGCTTTCTTT. This codes for CASSLAPGANTEAFF. The rearrangement joins TRBV7-2 to TRBJ1-1; a possible D gene is TRBD1 (6 bases). V lost 0 bases and J 1 base, leaving 9 bases between the germline ends. The CDR3 loop spans 15 amino acids. CDR1 SGHTA and CDR2 FQGNSA come from the germline V gene.

This clonotype showed up just a few times. The chain links TRBV2 to TRBJ1-1; maybe TRBD1 (5 bases). In germline, CDR1 is SNHLY, CDR2 FYNNEI. There are 15 residues in the CDR3. The V gene lost 1 base and the J gene lost 5 bases, with 14 bases spanning the gap. This CDR3 is CASSEGRQGITEAFF. In DNA form, the CDR3 reads TGTGCCAGCAGTGAAGGCCGTCAGGGAATAACTGAAGCTTTCTTT.

The genes are TRBV19 and TRBJ2-5; tentative D call: TRBD1 (5 bases). The length of the CDR3 is 13 residues. Germline V gene sequence: CDR1 LNHDA, CDR2 SQIVND (reference sequence). Trimming took 2 bases from V and 1 from J, leaving 5 bases between them. CDR3 nucleotide sequence: TGTGCCAGTAGTATAACAGGCCAAGAGACCCAGTACTTC. The encoded protein is CASSITGQETQYF.

With regard to this clonotype: Being one base from a much bigger clone, this may be a read error. The chain joins TRBV20-1 to TRBJ1-1, with a weak D call TRBD1 (5 bases). This CDR3 is 15 amino acids long. Germline assignment: CDR1 DFQATT and CDR2 SNEGSKA (reference sequence). V gave up 6 bases and J gave up 4 bases, with 21 bases separating them. The CDR3: CSARRRDVMSTEAFF. The CDR3 bases are TGCAGTGCCCGACGGAGGGACGTAATGAGCACTGAAGCTTTCTTT.

The V and J genes are TRBV29-1 and TRBJ1-2; D is possibly TRBD1 (6 bases). The CDR3 consists of 13 residues. V lost 7 bases and J lost 6, with 18 bases in between. Germline CDR1 is SQVTM and CDR2 is ANQGSEA. The CDR3 region has the DNA TGCAGCGCCACGGACAGTATCCTCCATGGCTACACCTTC. It encodes CSATDSILHGYTF. Drawing the rest from reference TRBV29-1 and TRBJ1-2, the complete variable domain is SAVISQKPSRDICQRGTSLTIQCQVDSQVTMMFWYRQQPGQSLTLIATANQGSEATYESGFVIDKFPISRPNLTFSTLTVSNMSPEDSSIYLCSATDSILHGYTFGSGTRLTVV.

The rearrangement links TRBV29-1 to TRBJ2-4, with D possibly being TRBD1 or TRBD2 (5 bases each). The germline V and J ends were trimmed by 2 bases and 6 bases, with 11 bases remaining between them. There are 13 residues in the CDR3. The V gene's germline CDR1 is SQVTM and CDR2 ANQGSEA. CDR3 sequence reads: CSVELGDRNIQYF. DNA for the CDR3: TGCAGCGTTGAATTGGGGGATCGAAACATTCAGTACTTC.

The V gene is TRBV12-3 or TRBV12-4, the J gene TRBJ1-3; D possibly corresponds to TRBD1 (6 bases). Trimming removed 6 bases at V and 0 bases at J, with 12 bases between. CDR3 size: 15 residues. DNA for the CDR3: TGTGCCAGCAGCCTACGGGGGGCCTCTGGAAACACCATATATTTT. It encodes CASSLRGASGNTIYF.

This clonotype was detected a few times. The V and J genes are TRBV29-1 and TRBJ2-5; D could derive from TRBD1 or TRBD2 (5 bases each). Per the germline V gene, CDR1 is SQVTM and CDR2 is ANQGSEA. V lost 7 bases, J lost 1 base, and 19 bases lay in between. The CDR3 is made up of 15 amino acids. DNA for the CDR3: TGCAGCGCCTGCCGGGACCTGAAGACCCAAGAGACCCAGTACTTC. Translated, it gives CSACRDLKTQETQYF.

The chain has TRBV12-3 or TRBV12-4 and TRBJ2-5, with 7 bases identical to TRBD1. TRBJ2-1 matches the DNA end more closely, so the J call is doubtful. The CDR3 is 16 amino acids. The CDR3 sequence is CASSPNDRVENDEQFF. CDR3 DNA sequence: TGTGCCAGCAGTCCCAATGACAGGGTCGAGAATGATGAGCAGTTCTTC.

This chain links TRBV19 with TRBJ2-5; 9 bases are shared with TRBD2. The end of the DNA fits TRBJ2-1 better, so the J call may be wrong. Germline lookup yields CDR1 LNHDA and CDR2 SQIVND (reference sequence). The CDR3 contains 15 residues. The CDR3 here is CASSRAGGSNYEQFF. As DNA, the CDR3 is TGTGCCAGTAGTAGAGCGGGGGGCAGTAATTATGAGCAGTTCTTC.